This T cell receptor (beta chain) was sequenced in a study of cytomegalovirus exposure and HLA in healthy donors. General study results and limits: Among TCR beta chains of equal frequency, HLA-associated ones were more clonally expanded in a later analysis.

In regard to this clone: Its antigen remains unknown. The limits of the CDR3 on the DNA are not certain, so only TCRdb's listed CDR3 is given.

CDR1 LNHNV and CDR2 YYDKDF come from the germline V gene (reference sequence). The CDR3 spans 15 residues, counting both ends. The PCR employed 60 Vbeta primers together with 13 Jbeta primers. Here immunoSEQ multiplex PCR was the method, and the copy in TCRdb shows in-frame clones only, minus some. Of 83,000 or so clones listed, about three quarters are singletons. Sample: PBMCs. The rearrangement links TRBV15 to TRBJ2-1; the table calls TRBD2, which could not be checked here. The origin of this receptor is a female donor in good health and CMV-seronegative. CDR3 sequence: CATSRDRRAGVEQFF.